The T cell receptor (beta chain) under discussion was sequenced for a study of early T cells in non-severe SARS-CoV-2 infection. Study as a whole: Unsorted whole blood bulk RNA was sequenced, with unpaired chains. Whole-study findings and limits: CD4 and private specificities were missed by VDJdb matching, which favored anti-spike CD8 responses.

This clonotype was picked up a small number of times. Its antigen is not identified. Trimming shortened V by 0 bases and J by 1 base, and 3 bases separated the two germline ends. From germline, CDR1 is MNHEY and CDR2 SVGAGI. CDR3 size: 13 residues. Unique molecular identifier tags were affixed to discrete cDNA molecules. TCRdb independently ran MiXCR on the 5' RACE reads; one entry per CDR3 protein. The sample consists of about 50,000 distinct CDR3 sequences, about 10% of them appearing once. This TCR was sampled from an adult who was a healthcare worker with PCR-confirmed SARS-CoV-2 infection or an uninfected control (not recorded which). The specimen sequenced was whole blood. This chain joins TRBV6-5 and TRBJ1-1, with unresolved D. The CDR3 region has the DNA TGTGCCAGCAGTTACTCGAAGAACACTGAAGCTTTCTTT. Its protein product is CASSYSKNTEAFF.